Following are 30 T cell receptor beta chains from one sample sequenced in a study of T cells after yellow fever vaccination. TCRdb reprocessed the 5' RACE reads with MiXCR, giving one entry per CDR3 protein. This sample has under 400,000 distinct CDR3 sequences, with 11% found just once. Sequenced here: PBMCs, sampled on the day of the first yellow fever vaccination. These receptors were collected from a man aged 18 to 29 who received the YFV17D yellow fever vaccine.

The chain employs TRBV7-2 and TRBJ2-7; the D is unclear. V gave up 5 bases and J gave up 5 bases, with 13 bases separating them. Germline V gene lookup returns CDR1 SGHTA and CDR2 FQGNSA. This CDR3 contains 13 residues. CDR3 sequence (DNA): TGTGCCAGCAGCGATTGGGCCGCGAACGAGCAGTACTTC. It specifies CASSDWAANEQYF.

This clonotype was recorded a few times. The CDR3 DNA follows: TGCAGTGCTAGAGTTGGGGCGGACACCATATATTTT. Residues: CSARVGADTIYF. The chain is built from TRBV20-1 and TRBJ1-3; D may be TRBD1 (5 bases). V gave up 1 base and J gave up 8 bases, with 9 bases separating them. The length of the CDR3 is 12 residues. Germline V gene sequence: CDR1 DFQATT, CDR2 SNEGSKA (reference sequence).

This clonotype was counted a few times. The chain couples TRBV12-3 or TRBV12-4 to TRBJ1-4; D may be TRBD1 (5 bases). The V end was cut by 5 bases, the J end by 8 bases, with 12 bases between. This CDR3 region has 13 residues. CDR3 in DNA: TGTGCCAGCAGTCCCGGGACCGAAGAAAAACTGTTTTTT. Amino acid sequence: CASSPGTEEKLFF.

This clonotype appeared a few times. The chain employs TRBV6-5 and TRBJ2-7; maybe TRBD2 (6 bases). CDR3 length: 15 residues. Trimming took 0 bases from V and 2 from J, leaving 11 bases between them. Germline CDR1 reads MNHEY; CDR2 reads SVGAGI. CDR3 region: CASSYSTRGPYEQYF. CDR3 DNA sequence: TGTGCCAGCAGTTACTCGACTAGGGGCCCCTACGAGCAGTACTTC.

This clonotype was counted ten times or more. V gene TRBV20-1 combines with J gene TRBJ2-1; D not certain. CDR3 length: 12 residues. Trimming took off 1 base at V and 5 bases at J, with 6 bases between the two ends. Germline V gene sequence: CDR1 DFQATT, CDR2 SNEGSKA (reference sequence). The CDR3 loop is CSARGLNNEQFF. The CDR3 region has the DNA TGCAGTGCTAGAGGCCTGAACAATGAGCAGTTCTTC.

This clonotype came up a few times. The rearrangement links TRBV10-3 to TRBJ2-1; 10 positions match TRBD2. J gave up 8 bases and V 3 bases, and 4 bases lay outside the gene matches. CDR1 is ENHRY, CDR2 SYGVKD, per germline. This CDR3 contains 14 residues. The CDR3 sequence is CAISEPGLAHEQFF. For the CDR3, the DNA is TGTGCCATCAGTGAACCGGGACTAGCGCATGAGCAGTTCTTC.

This clonotype was counted between two and nine times. The rearrangement links TRBV5-1 to TRBJ1-1; D not resolved. Germline V gene sequence: CDR1 SGHRS, CDR2 YFSETQ. Deletions cut 0 bases from V and 2 bases from J, with 5 bases between. CDR3 size: 13 residues. The CDR3 reads CASSLEYNTEAFF. DNA for the CDR3: TGCGCCAGCAGCTTGGAGTATAACACTGAAGCTTTCTTT.

The V gene is TRBV5-1, the J gene TRBJ2-3; TRBD1 matches 9 bases. V trimming: 3 bases; J trimming: 4 bases; junction bases outside the gene matches: 6. Germline assignment: CDR1 SGHRS and CDR2 YFSETQ. This CDR3 is built from 15 residues. In nucleotides, the CDR3 is TGCGCCAGCAGCTCCGTCACAGGGGGCCCAGATACGCAGTATTTT. Translation: CASSSVTGGPDTQYF.

The chain combines TRBV3-1 with TRBJ1-3, with D hard to call. V lost 7 bases to trimming and J lost 4 bases, with 11 bases between them. This CDR3 has 13 amino acids. Germline V gene sequence: CDR1 LGHDT, CDR2 YNNKEL (reference sequence). CDR3 sequence (DNA): TGTGCCAGCACGGCAGGCTTAGGAAACACCATATATTTT. Amino acids: CASTAGLGNTIYF. The full variable domain, with the rest looked up from reference TRBV3-1 and TRBJ1-3, is DTAVSQTPKYLVTQMGNDKSIKCEQNLGHDTMYWYKQDSKKFLKIMFSYNNKELIINETVPNRFSPKSPDKAHLNLHINSLELGDSAVYFCASTAGLGNTIYFGEGSWLTVV.

This clonotype was observed at least ten times. The V and J genes are TRBV7-8 and TRBJ1-3, with a possible D match to TRBD1 (5 bases). This CDR3 has 13 amino acids. Trimming removed 5 bases from V and 8 bases from J, with 13 bases in between. Germline V gene sequence: CDR1 SGHVS, CDR2 FQNEAQ. The CDR3 DNA reads TGTGCCAGCAGCCGGTCCGGGGGGGACACCATATATTTT. Protein product: CASSRSGGDTIYF.

The J gene is TRBJ2-1, the V gene TRBV5-6; D not resolved. The germline CDR1 and CDR2 sequences are SGHDT and YYEEEE. The length of the CDR3 is 13 residues. Trimming pared 2 bases from V and 4 bases from J, leaving 7 bases between. The CDR3 DNA sequence: TGTGCCAGCAGCTTCCAACAATACAATGAGCAGTTCTTC. Translated: CASSFQQYNEQFF.

Details on this clonotype: At one of its ends the junction is not consistent with the germline gene, which may arise from a read error. The J gene is TRBJ1-5, the V gene TRBV5-3; the D gene is possibly TRBD1 (6 bases). TRBV5-3 qualifies as an ORF whose function is uncertain. The CDR3 covers 15 residues. CDR3 in amino acids: CARSSGGFGNQPQHF. The CDR3 DNA reads as TGTGCCAGGAGCTCGGGGGGCTTTGGGAATCAGCCCCAGCATTTT.

Only a few counts were recorded for this clonotype. The V and J genes are TRBV2 and TRBJ1-3; D not certain. Germline CDR1 is SNHLY and CDR2 is FYNNEI. The length of the CDR3 is 11 residues. Trimming removed 4 bases at V and 3 bases at J, with 1 base between. DNA for the CDR3: TGTGCCAGCAGTGGTGGAAACACCATATATTTT. Translating it yields CASSGGNTIYF.

This clonotype was counted many times. The V gene is TRBV5-1, the J gene TRBJ1-6; TRBD1 is a possible D gene (5 bases). This CDR3 region has 14 residues. Germline V lookup: CDR1 SGHRS, CDR2 YFSETQ. Trimming shortened V by 0 bases and J by 8 bases, and 9 bases separated the two germline ends. The CDR3 coding sequence is TGCGCCAGCAGCTTGGAGGGGAAGGATTCACCCCTCCACTTT. Amino acids: CASSLEGKDSPLHF.

This clonotype has only a few counts. The V call is TRBV12-3 or TRBV12-4, the J call TRBJ2-7, with 11 positions matching TRBD1. The CDR3 has 15 residues. V gave up 5 bases and J gave up 7 bases; unmatched junction bases: 10. CDR3 in amino acids: CASSNPGQGAQEQYF. CDR3 sequence (DNA): TGTGCCAGCAGTAATCCTGGACAGGGGGCGCAGGAGCAGTACTTC.

This clonotype was seen a handful of times. The gene calls are TRBV20-1 and TRBJ2-5; a weak D match, TRBD1 (6 bases). The germline V gene has CDR1 DFQATT and CDR2 SNEGSKA (reference sequence). Deletions cut 0 bases from V and 0 bases from J, with 8 bases between. The CDR3 length is 14 residues. In nucleotides, the CDR3 is TGCAGTGCTAGAGACAGGGGTTACCAAGAGACCCAGTACTTC. Its protein product is CSARDRGYQETQYF.

V usage is TRBV5-1 and J usage is TRBJ2-3; a possible D gene is TRBD1 (5 bases). Germline V gives CDR1 SGHRS, CDR2 YFSETQ. The CDR3 totals 11 residues. Trimming took off 4 bases at V and 6 bases at J, with 6 bases between the two ends. The chain's CDR3 is CASSRQDTQYF. The CDR3 coding sequence is TGCGCCAGCAGCCGACAGGATACGCAGTATTTT. Using reference TRBV5-1 and TRBJ2-3 for the parts outside the CDR3, the full variable domain is KAGVTQTPRYLIKTRGQQVTLSCSPISGHRSVSWYQQTPGQGLQFLFEYFSETQRNKGNFPGRFSGRQFSNSRSEMNVSTLELGDSALYLCASSRQDTQYFGPGTRLTVL.

This clonotype occurred many times. V gene TRBV11-2 combines with J gene TRBJ1-4; 12 positions agree with TRBD1. V was pared by 2 bases and J by 6 bases, with 10 bases of the junction left unmatched. From germline, CDR1 is SGHAT and CDR2 FQNNGV. The CDR3 contains 18 residues. CDR3 DNA sequence: TGTGCCAGCAGCTTAACCTCCCCCGGGACAGGGGGCGATGAAAAACTGTTTTTT. It translates to CASSLTSPGTGGDEKLFF.

The chain recombines TRBV7-3 with TRBJ2-2; D call uncertain. The CDR3 totals 15 residues. Trimming took off 4 bases at V and 6 bases at J, with 15 bases between the two ends. Germline CDR1 SGHTA, CDR2 FQGTGA. The CDR3 DNA sequence: TGTGCCAGCAGCTCCGGACGTCCGGATGCCGGGGAGCTGTTTTTT. Translating gives CASSSGRPDAGELFF.

The chain uses TRBV29-1 and TRBJ1-1; D unclear. Trimming left V 0 bases short and J 3 bases short, with 11 bases between. This CDR3 has 14 residues. Germline CDR1 is SQVTM and CDR2 is ANQGSEA. Here the CDR3 DNA reads TGCAGCGTTGAAGATCTAGAGGCAGACACTGAAGCTTTCTTT. This translates into CSVEDLEADTEAFF.

This clonotype appeared a few times. This chain connects TRBV20-1 to TRBJ2-3; 7 bases are shared with TRBD1. There are 13 residues in the CDR3. Germline CDR1 reads DFQATT; CDR2 reads SNEGSKA (reference sequence). V trimming: 6 bases; J trimming: 2 bases; junction bases outside the gene matches: 5. DNA for the CDR3: TGCAGTGCACGCAGGGGGTACACAGATACGCAGTATTTT. This gives the protein CSARRGYTDTQYF.

The chain links TRBV27 to TRBJ2-3; D tentatively fits TRBD1 or TRBD2 (5 bases each). The CDR3 length is 12 residues. Trimming removed 5 bases at V and 11 bases at J, with 14 bases between. Germline V gene sequence: CDR1 MNHEY, CDR2 SMNVEV (reference sequence). CDR3 region: CASSIPGRKQYF. The CDR3 DNA sequence: TGTGCCAGCAGTATTCCGGGACGGAAGCAGTATTTT.

This clonotype has just a few counts. J is TRBJ1-5 and V is TRBV7-9; D remains unclear. The CDR3 covers 13 residues. V lost 1 base to trimming and J lost 5 bases, with 6 bases between them. Germline-derived CDR1 and CDR2 are SEHNR and FQNEAQ (reference sequence). DNA of the CDR3: TGTGCCAGCAGCTTAGGGTCCGATCAGCCCCAGCATTTT. Its protein product is CASSLGSDQPQHF.

This clonotype has a count of ten or more. V usage is TRBV25-1 and J usage is TRBJ1-6, with D uncertain. CDR3 length: 12 residues. The germline gives CDR1 MGHDK, CDR2 SYGVNS. The V and J ends lost 5 bases and 7 bases respectively, with 6 bases between them. CDR3 bases: TGTGCCAGCAGTTGGCTGAATTCACCCCTCCACTTT. Translated, it gives CASSWLNSPLHF. The full variable domain, completed using reference TRBV25-1 and TRBJ1-6, is EADIYQTPRYLVIGTGKKITLECSQTMGHDKMYWYQQDPGMELHLIHYSYGVNSTEKGDLSSESTVSRIRTEHFPLTLESARPSHTSQYLCASSWLNSPLHFGNGTRLTVT.

This clonotype was counted a few times. This sequence joins TRBV28 and TRBJ2-3; 7 positions agree with TRBD1. From germline, CDR1 is MDHEN and CDR2 SYDVKM. The CDR3 sequence is 12 residues long. V was clipped by 11 bases and J by 4 bases; unmatched bases: 6. The chain's CDR3 is CALSTGPDTQYF. In nucleotides, the CDR3 is TGTGCCCTCTCGACAGGGCCAGATACGCAGTATTTT.

This chain links TRBV6-1 with TRBJ2-1; D may match TRBD1 or TRBD2 (5 bases each). Germline-derived CDR1 and CDR2 are MNHNS and SASEGT. Deletions cut 5 bases from V and 0 bases from J, with 14 bases between. CDR3 length equals 16 residues. The CDR3 DNA reads as TGTGCCAGCAGTCCGTCCGGGACCATCTCCTACAATGAGCAGTTCTTC. Its protein product is CASSPSGTISYNEQFF.

This clonotype was detected a few times. The CDR3 nucleotides are TGTGCCAGCAGTGGCGGATGGGGGGATCAGCCCCAGCATTTT. Amino acid sequence: CASSGGWGDQPQHF. The chain recombines TRBV12-3 or TRBV12-4 with TRBJ1-5; TRBD1 is a possible D gene (5 bases). V lost 5 bases and J 5 bases, leaving 13 bases between the germline ends. The CDR3 is 14 residues long.

This clonotype was seen ten or more times. V and J are TRBV5-1 and TRBJ2-7, with 8 positions matching TRBD1. V dropped 4 bases and J dropped 6; count of bases not matched to a gene: 6. Germline loops: CDR1 SGHRS, CDR2 YFSETQ. The CDR3 has 13 amino acids. The CDR3 DNA reads TGCGCCAGCAGCGGAACAGGGGGAGTCGAGCAGTACTTC. Translation: CASSGTGGVEQYF.

This clonotype was counted a few times. The chain carries TRBV5-1 and TRBJ2-3, with 11 bases identical to TRBD2. This CDR3 spans 15 amino acids. Per germline, CDR1 SGHRS and CDR2 YFSETQ. J was trimmed by 0 bases and V by 5 bases; bases with no gene match: 2. The CDR3 nucleotides are TGCGCCAGCAGTCGACTAGCGGGGAGCACAGATACGCAGTATTTT. This encodes CASSRLAGSTDTQYF.

This clonotype occurred a few times. One junction end does not reproduce the germline sequence, and a read error may be involved. The rearrangement uses TRBV7-3 and TRBJ1-1, with 8 positions matching TRBD1. The CDR3 runs 13 residues. Germline CDR1 is SGHTA and CDR2 is FQGTGA. The CDR3: CASSTVVGQAPLF. The CDR3 bases are TGTGCCAGCAGCACAGTTGTGGGACAGGCACCCCTCTTT.